This T cell receptor (beta chain) was sequenced during a study of T cells after yellow fever vaccination. Study overall: The SMART-Seq v4 Ultra Low Input method served to prepare the low-cell-number fractions. Overall study findings and caveats: Though it reached lower strength, the secondary response hit its peak faster, day 5 versus 15. A large majority of primary-vaccination clones showed up again after the booster (under 98% CD4, almost 90% CD8).

A universal primer site and UMIs were added as TCR cDNA was made by 5'RACE template switching. MiXCR, run by TCRdb on the 5' RACE reads, gives a single entry per CDR3 protein. The sample carries approximately 300,000 distinct CDR3 sequences, around a tenth recorded once. Notes on this clonotype: Its matching antigen is unknown.

Per germline, CDR1 SGHTA and CDR2 FQGNSA. The CDR3 covers 14 residues. V lost 5 bases to trimming and J lost 5 bases; unmatched junction nucleotides: 7. This chain links TRBV7-2 with TRBJ2-5; 8 positions match TRBD1. The input for sequencing was CD4+ T cells sorted from PBMCs, taken 45 days after the yellow fever booster vaccination. The clonotype was recovered from a man aged 18 to 30 who received the YFV17D yellow fever vaccine. The CDR3 protein is CASSGSGGRETQYF. The CDR3 DNA reads TGTGCCAGCAGCGGATCAGGGGGCAGGGAGACCCAGTACTTC.